The 26 T cell receptor beta chains reported below all come from one sample, sequenced in a study of patients and donors after allogeneic stem cell transplantation. TCRdb passed the RT-PCR reads through MiXCR, listing each CDR3 protein once. The sample consists of some 150,000 distinct CDR3 sequences, 37% of them appearing once. The specimen sequenced was blood, either unsorted or a sorted T cell fraction (not recorded which). The receptor set was obtained from a human donor who was either an allogeneic HSCT recipient or a stem cell or donor lymphocyte infusion donor (not recorded which). It is not recorded whose cells these are; they may come from a transplant donor.

The chain links TRBV2 to TRBJ1-5; the D is unclear. CDR1 and CDR2 (germline): SNHLY, FYNNEI. The CDR3 is 16 amino acids. V lost 1 base and J 0 bases, leaving 10 bases between the germline ends. The CDR3 spells CASSEEGGLSNQPQHF. The CDR3 bases are TGTGCCAGCAGTGAAGAGGGCGGACTTAGCAATCAGCCCCAGCATTTT.

This clonotype was seen more than once but under ten times. The J gene is TRBJ2-7, the V gene TRBV9; the D is unclear. The CDR3 totals 13 residues. V was clipped by 0 bases and J by 5 bases, with 9 bases between them. From germline, CDR1 is SGDLS and CDR2 YYNGEE. The CDR3 loop reads CASSVGSPDEQYF. For the CDR3, the DNA is TGTGCCAGCAGCGTAGGGTCTCCGGACGAGCAGTACTTC.

The chain has TRBV5-1 and TRBJ1-4; D unresolved. The CDR3 covers 14 residues. Germline assignment: CDR1 SGHRS and CDR2 YFSETQ. The V gene lost 1 base and the J gene lost 8 bases, with 12 bases spanning the gap. The CDR3 DNA reads as TGCGCCAGCAGCTTGACGGGAGGAGCAGAAAAACTGTTTTTT. Translation: CASSLTGGAEKLFF.

The genes are TRBV2 and TRBJ2-2, with D maybe TRBD2 (6 bases). V was pared by 3 bases and J by 3 bases, with 8 bases between. The CDR3 loop spans 14 amino acids. Germline values: CDR1 SNHLY, CDR2 FYNNEI. CDR3 nucleotide sequence: TGTGCCAGCAGTGATCCGGGGGACACCGGGGAGCTGTTTTTT. This sequence encodes CASSDPGDTGELFF.

The chain is built from TRBV6-2 or TRBV6-3 and TRBJ1-5, with D possibly matching TRBD1 (6 bases). Trimming took off 2 bases at V and 0 bases at J, with 17 bases between the two ends. The CDR3 is 18 amino acids. The V gene's germline CDR1 is MNHEY and CDR2 SVGEGT. DNA for the CDR3: TGTGCCAGCAGTTACCCCGGACAGATATTTTATAGCAATCAGCCCCAGCATTTT. Translation gives CASSYPGQIFYSNQPQHF.

This chain connects TRBV27 to TRBJ1-1, with 10 bases matching TRBD1. Trimming at V came to 2 bases and at J to 3 bases, leaving 12 bases not matched to a gene. Per germline, CDR1 MNHEY and CDR2 SMNVEV (reference sequence). The CDR3 runs to 18 residues. This CDR3 reads CASSLNLGQGLWHTEAFF. Here the CDR3 DNA reads TGTGCCAGCAGTTTAAATCTGGGACAGGGGCTTTGGCACACTGAAGCTTTCTTT.

In its sample, this clonotype was seen a few times. This chain connects TRBV20-1 to TRBJ1-3; no clear D. The CDR3 runs to 12 residues. The V end was cut by 7 bases, the J end by 0 bases, with 7 bases between. Germline V gene sequence: CDR1 DFQATT, CDR2 SNEGSKA (reference sequence). The CDR3 region is CSVHISGNTIYF. The CDR3 DNA follows: TGCAGTGTACATATCTCTGGAAACACCATATATTTT.

The chain is built from TRBV15 and TRBJ1-4; D not resolved. The CDR3 is made up of 11 amino acids. V dropped 5 bases and J dropped 6 bases, with 4 bases sitting between them. Per the germline V gene, CDR1 is LNHNV and CDR2 is YYDKDF (reference sequence). The CDR3 DNA reads as TGTGCCACCAGCGGGGATGAAAAACTGTTTTTT. This gives the protein CATSGDEKLFF.

This clonotype was recorded a few times. The chain carries TRBV18 and TRBJ2-4; no clear D gene. Looked up from germline, CDR1 is KGHSH and CDR2 is LQKENI. The CDR3 is 17 residues long. Trimming shortened V by 2 bases and J by 8 bases, and 22 bases separated the two germline ends. The CDR3 loop is CASSPVPTSSRVHIQYF. In DNA, the CDR3 is TGTGCCAGCTCACCAGTTCCGACATCCTCAAGGGTACACATTCAGTACTTC.

There are a few counts of this clonotype. This chain joins TRBV6-2 or TRBV6-3 and TRBJ2-5; D unclear. The CDR3 contains 13 residues. Germline V gene lookup returns CDR1 MNHEY and CDR2 SVGEGT. Deletions cut 2 bases from V and 3 bases from J, with 7 bases between. For the CDR3, the DNA is TGTGCCAGCAGTTACGGGGTAGAAGAGACCCAGTACTTC. Translation gives CASSYGVEETQYF.

This clonotype was counted between two and nine times. The CDR3 loop is CASSPRTGGRYGYTF. The DNA for the CDR3 is TGTGCCAGCAGTCCAAGGACAGGGGGACGGTATGGCTACACCTTC. The chain combines TRBV12-3 or TRBV12-4 with TRBJ1-2; 10 bases match TRBD1. After removal of 5 bases from V and 5 bases from J, the junction contained 8 bases not matched to a gene. The CDR3 is 15 residues long.

This clonotype was seen a handful of times. The J gene is TRBJ1-2, the V gene TRBV3-1; 9 bases agree with TRBD1. Germline values: CDR1 LGHDT, CDR2 YNNKEL (reference sequence). V dropped 1 base and J dropped 1; count of bases not matched to a gene: 4. The CDR3 length is 16 residues. The CDR3 region has the DNA TGTGCCAGCAGCCAAGCCCCGGACAGGGGTAACTATGGCTACACCTTC. This sequence encodes CASSQAPDRGNYGYTF.

This chain joins TRBV10-3 and TRBJ2-1, with D possibly matching TRBD2 (5 bases). CDR1 ENHRY and CDR2 SYGVKD come from the germline V gene. Deletions cut 7 bases from V and 0 bases from J, with 22 bases between. The CDR3 length is 18 residues. Written as DNA, the CDR3 is TGTGCCATCATGCAGCGGTACCTAAATTTGAGCTCCTACAATGAGCAGTTCTTC. It codes for CAIMQRYLNLSSYNEQFF.

This clonotype was observed a handful of times. The V and J genes are TRBV12-3 or TRBV12-4 and TRBJ1-1; 10 bases align to TRBD1. The CDR3 is 15 amino acids. V dropped 4 bases and J dropped 5; count of bases not matched to a gene: 7. Here the CDR3 reads CASSSPGQGWTEAFF. In DNA form, the CDR3 reads TGTGCCAGCAGTTCTCCGGGACAGGGGTGGACTGAAGCTTTCTTT.

This clonotype appeared a few times. CDR3 sequence: CASSFMGRANEKLFF. For the CDR3, the DNA is TGCGCCAGCAGCTTTATGGGTAGAGCTAATGAAAAACTGTTTTTT. The rearrangement joins TRBV5-1 to TRBJ1-4; D uncertain. Germline V gene sequence: CDR1 SGHRS, CDR2 YFSETQ. Between the trimmed V and J ends, which lost 2 bases and 3 bases, there was a span of 11 bases. CDR3 size: 15 residues. The complete variable domain, with remaining parts taken from reference TRBV5-1 and TRBJ1-4, reads KAGVTQTPRYLIKTRGQQVTLSCSPISGHRSVSWYQQTPGQGLQFLFEYFSETQRNKGNFPGRFSGRQFSNSRSEMNVSTLELGDSALYLCASSFMGRANEKLFFGSGTQLSVL.

This clonotype was observed a handful of times. V gene TRBV9 combines with J gene TRBJ1-5; D is uncertain. Trimming stripped 1 base from V and 0 bases from J, with 8 bases between. CDR1 and CDR2 from the germline V gene are SGDLS and YYNGEE. This CDR3 is built from 15 residues. The CDR3 coding sequence is TGTGCCAGCAGCGTATCTGAGAATAGCAATCAGCCCCAGCATTTT. This translates into CASSVSENSNQPQHF.

The chain has TRBV5-1 and TRBJ1-1, with D perhaps TRBD1 (6 bases). Germline CDR1 is SGHRS and CDR2 is YFSETQ. V shed 4 bases and J shed 4 bases, with 23 bases lying between them. The CDR3 is 17 amino acids. CDR3 sequence reads: CASSRSGAPRERTEAFF. The CDR3 bases are TGCGCCAGCAGCCGTTCAGGGGCACCACGGGAGCGCACTGAAGCTTTCTTT.

This clonotype was observed a handful of times. The chain couples TRBV12-5 to TRBJ1-1, with no clear D. This CDR3 has 16 residues. From germline, CDR1 is LGHNT and CDR2 FRNRAP. The V gene lost 0 bases and the J gene lost 1 base, with 12 bases spanning the gap. CDR3: CASGLVLGNSNTEAFF. CDR3 DNA: TGTGCTAGTGGTTTGGTACTGGGAAACTCGAACACTGAAGCTTTCTTT.

The gene calls are TRBV5-5 and TRBJ1-4; D unresolved. The CDR3 runs 13 residues. Germline V CDR1 and CDR2: SGHKS, YYEKEE (reference sequence). V lost 1 base and J 5 bases, leaving 6 bases between the germline ends. The CDR3 DNA sequence: TGTGCCAGCAGCTTGCTTCCGAATGAAAAACTGTTTTTT. This encodes CASSLLPNEKLFF.

The CDR3 sequence: CASSQLPTNNSPLHF. In nucleotides, the CDR3 is TGTGCCAGCAGCCAATTACCCACGAATAATTCACCCCTCCACTTT. This chain joins TRBV3-1 and TRBJ1-6; the D is unclear. CDR1 is LGHDT and CDR2 is YNNKEL in the germline V gene (reference sequence). The CDR3 has 15 residues. V lost 2 bases, J lost 5 bases, and 10 bases lay in between.

The sample holds one count of this clonotype. V is TRBV4-1 and J is TRBJ1-1; no clear D. The length of the CDR3 is 15 residues. V lost 1 base, J lost 4 bases, and 13 bases lay in between. Germline V gene lookup returns CDR1 MGHRA and CDR2 YSYEKL. CDR3 nucleotides: TGCGCCAGCAGCCAAGTGGGCGGGCGCGGCACTGAAGCTTTCTTT. Translated: CASSQVGGRGTEAFF.

In this sample, this clonotype turned up a few times. The chain combines TRBV7-8 with TRBJ1-5; 8 bases line up with TRBD1. CDR3 length equals 14 residues. Unmatched junction bases numbered 5, after V lost 6 bases and J lost 4 bases. Germline assignment: CDR1 SGHVS and CDR2 FQNEAQ. For the CDR3, the DNA is TGTGCCAGCAGTCGACACAGGGGGAATCAGCCCCAGCATTTT. Encoded protein: CASSRHRGNQPQHF.

This clonotype was picked up a small number of times. The rearrangement uses TRBV28 and TRBJ1-1; TRBD1 matches at 9 bases. The CDR3 length is 15 residues. Germline V gives CDR1 MDHEN, CDR2 SYDVKM. The trim removed 10 bases at V and 3 bases at J, leaving 12 bases unmatched. For the CDR3, the DNA is TGTGCCACCGAGTTTTGGTGGACAGGGGACACTGAAGCTTTCTTT. Amino acids: CATEFWWTGDTEAFF.

CDR3 DNA: TGTGCCAGCACCCAGGTGGGAAACACCCCCTCCGAGCAGTACGTC. Translated: CASTQVGNTPSEQYV. This chain uses TRBV6-6 with TRBJ2-7; D unclear. The germline gives CDR1 MNHNY, CDR2 SVGAGI (reference sequence). CDR3 size: 15 residues. Between the trimmed V and J ends, which lost 7 bases and 6 bases, there was a span of 22 bases.

The genes are TRBV20-1 and TRBJ1-5, with 8 bases identical to TRBD1. The V gene's germline CDR1 is DFQATT and CDR2 SNEGSKA (reference sequence). Trimming removed 4 bases from V and 10 bases from J; junction bases left unmatched: 9. The CDR3 extends over 13 amino acids. The CDR3 DNA reads TGCAGTGCTACCTTCGACAGGGGAAGACCCCAGCATTTT. Protein product: CSATFDRGRPQHF.

This clonotype has only a few counts. The rearrangement uses TRBV12-3 or TRBV12-4 and TRBJ2-1; D is possibly TRBD1 (7 bases). CDR3 size: 15 residues. V gave up 4 bases and J gave up 10 bases, with 20 bases separating them. CDR3 coding DNA: TGTGCCAGCAGTTCCGAGGAGGGGGCTTTGAAGGAGCAGTTCTTC. Translating gives CASSSEEGALKEQFF.